The TCR beta chain under discussion was sequenced for a study of blood T cell repertoires in COVID-19. Whole-study context: Some COVID-19 samples were acute and others convalescent; all came from the United States, Italy and Spain. T cells, B-cell-depleted T cells, or PBMCs provided the cDNA or gDNA that served as material.

In this sample, this clone turned up a few times. Authors' methods: From reference gene primer amplification, estimates of nucleated cell counts were derived. Repertoires were generated with immunoSEQ multiplex PCR, while TCRdb's copy carries only in-frame clones and drops some. V and J calls plus clone size are reproduced from that table; the DNA served to infer D and trimming. The sample yields roughly 100,000 clones, around 87% seen once. Looked up from germline, CDR1 is MNHEY and CDR2 is SVGAGI. V was clipped by 0 bases and J by 0 bases, with 8 bases between them. The CDR3 sequence is 15 residues long.

The chain is built from TRBV6-5 and TRBJ1-1, with D possibly TRBD1 on 6 matching bases. Specimen: peripheral blood. This clonotype originated in a man between 45 and 60 years old with active or convalescent COVID-19. The CDR3 DNA reads TGTGCCAGCAGTTACTCTTACAGGGTGAACACTGAAGCTTTCTTT. Translated: CASSYSYRVNTEAFF.